The clone carrying this T cell receptor (beta chain) has ten or more counts. Its antigen is undetermined. Each CDR3 protein is one row after TCRdb ran MiXCR on the 5' RACE reads. The sample has hundreds of thousands of distinct CDR3 sequences; approximately 13% are singletons. V shed 10 bases and J 1 base; nucleotides not matched to a gene: 5. The V gene's germline CDR1 is SNHLY and CDR2 FYNNEI. CDR3 length equals 13 residues. This sample was taken from a study of identical twins. Study-wide findings and caveats: In beta out-of-frame sequences, the excess sharing between twins was weaker. There is a chance that invariant MAIT and iNKT cells partially muddied zero-insertion analyses.

These same records also appear under a second study, on yellow fever vaccine responses in identical twins.

Material for sequencing was PBMCs. The J gene is TRBJ2-3, the V gene TRBV2; 7 nucleotides align to TRBD1. The sequence was obtained from a woman aged 18-29 years in good health. The CDR3 region has the DNA TGTGCCACCCGACAGGGAGGCACAGATACGCAGTATTTT. Translated: CATRQGGTDTQYF.